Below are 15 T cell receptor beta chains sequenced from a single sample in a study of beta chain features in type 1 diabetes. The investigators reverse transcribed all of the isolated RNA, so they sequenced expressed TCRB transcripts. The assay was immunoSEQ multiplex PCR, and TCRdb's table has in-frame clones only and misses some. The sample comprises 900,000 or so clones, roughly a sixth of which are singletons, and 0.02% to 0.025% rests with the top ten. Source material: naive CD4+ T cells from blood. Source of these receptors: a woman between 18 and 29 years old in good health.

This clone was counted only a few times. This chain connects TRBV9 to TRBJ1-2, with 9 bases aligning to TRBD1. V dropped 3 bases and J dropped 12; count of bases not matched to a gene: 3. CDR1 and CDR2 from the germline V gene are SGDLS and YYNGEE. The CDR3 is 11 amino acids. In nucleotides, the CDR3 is TGTGCCAGCAGCGGACAGGGGGATCACACCTTC. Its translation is CASSGQGDHTF. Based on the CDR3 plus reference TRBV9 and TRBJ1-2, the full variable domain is DSGVTQTPKHLITATGQRVTLRCSPRSGDLSVYWYQQSLDQGLQFLIQYYNGEERAKGNILERFSAQQFPDLHSELNLSSLELGDSALYFCASSGQGDHTFGSGTRLTVV.

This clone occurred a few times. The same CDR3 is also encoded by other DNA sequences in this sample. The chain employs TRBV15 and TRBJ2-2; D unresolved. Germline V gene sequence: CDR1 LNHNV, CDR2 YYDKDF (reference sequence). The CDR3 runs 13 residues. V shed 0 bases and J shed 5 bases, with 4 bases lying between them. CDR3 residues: CATSRDPTGELFF. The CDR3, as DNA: TGTGCCACCAGCAGAGATCCGACCGGGGAGCTGTTTTTT.

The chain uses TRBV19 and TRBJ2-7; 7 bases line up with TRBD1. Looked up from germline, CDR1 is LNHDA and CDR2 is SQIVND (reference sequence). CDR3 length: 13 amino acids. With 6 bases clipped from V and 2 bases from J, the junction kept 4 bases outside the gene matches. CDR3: CASSIDRAYEQYF. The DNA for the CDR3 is TGTGCCAGTAGCATCGACAGGGCCTACGAGCAGTACTTC.

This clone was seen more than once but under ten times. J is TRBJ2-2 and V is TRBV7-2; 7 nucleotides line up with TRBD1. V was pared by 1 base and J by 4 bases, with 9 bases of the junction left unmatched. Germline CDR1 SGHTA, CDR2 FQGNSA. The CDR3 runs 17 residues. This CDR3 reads CASSLDRGQIFTGELFF. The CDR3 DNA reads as TGTGCCAGCAGCTTAGACCGGGGACAGATTTTCACCGGGGAGCTGTTTTTT.

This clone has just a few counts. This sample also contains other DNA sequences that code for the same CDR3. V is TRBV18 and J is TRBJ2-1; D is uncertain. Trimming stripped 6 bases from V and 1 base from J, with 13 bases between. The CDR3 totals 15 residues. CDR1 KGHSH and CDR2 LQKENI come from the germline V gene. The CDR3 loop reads CASSPSGFSYNEQFF. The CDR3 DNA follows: TGTGCCAGCTCCCCATCCGGGTTTTCCTACAATGAGCAGTTCTTC.

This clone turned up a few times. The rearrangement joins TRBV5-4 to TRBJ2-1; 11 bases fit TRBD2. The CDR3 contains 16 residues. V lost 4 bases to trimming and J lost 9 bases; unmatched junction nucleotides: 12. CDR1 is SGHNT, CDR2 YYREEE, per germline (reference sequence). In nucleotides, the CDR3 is TGTGCCAGCAGCGGACCGGGACTAGCGGAGGTCGGTGAGCAGTTCTTC. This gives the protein CASSGPGLAEVGEQFF. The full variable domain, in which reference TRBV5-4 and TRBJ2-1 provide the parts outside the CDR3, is ETGVTQSPTHLIKTRGQQVTLRCSSQSGHNTVSWYQQALGQGPQFIFQYYREEENGRGNFPPRFSGLQFPNYSSELNVNALELDDSALYLCASSGPGLAEVGEQFFGPGTRLTVL.

The CDR3 bases are TGTGCCAGCAGTTTATCCGGGCAGGAAGAGACCCAGTACTTC. Its translation is CASSLSGQEETQYF. The V gene is TRBV27, the J gene TRBJ2-5; no clear D. Germline V gene data show CDR1 as MNHEY and CDR2 as SMNVEV (reference sequence). V dropped 0 bases and J dropped 3 bases, with 8 bases sitting between them. The CDR3 has 14 residues.

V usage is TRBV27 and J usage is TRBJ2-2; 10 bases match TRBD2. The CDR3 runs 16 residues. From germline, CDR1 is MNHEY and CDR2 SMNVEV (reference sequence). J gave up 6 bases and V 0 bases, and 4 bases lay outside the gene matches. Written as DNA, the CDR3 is TGTGCCAGCAGTTTATCGGAGCGGGAGGGCCCCGGGGAGCTGTTTTTT. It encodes CASSLSEREGPGELFF.

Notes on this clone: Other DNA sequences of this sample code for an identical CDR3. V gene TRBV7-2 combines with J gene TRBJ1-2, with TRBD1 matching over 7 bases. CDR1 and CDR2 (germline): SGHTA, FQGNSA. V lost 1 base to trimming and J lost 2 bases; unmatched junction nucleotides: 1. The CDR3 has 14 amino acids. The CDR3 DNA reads TGTGCCAGCAGCTTAGAGGGGGCGAACTATGGCTACACCTTC. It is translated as CASSLEGANYGYTF.

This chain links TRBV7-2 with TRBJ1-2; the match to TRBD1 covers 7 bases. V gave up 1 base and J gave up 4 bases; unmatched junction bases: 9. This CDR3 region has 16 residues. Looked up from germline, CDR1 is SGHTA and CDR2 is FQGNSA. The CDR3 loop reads CASSLGVDRILYGYTF. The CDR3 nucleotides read TGTGCCAGCAGCTTAGGGGTGGACAGGATCCTCTATGGCTACACCTTC.

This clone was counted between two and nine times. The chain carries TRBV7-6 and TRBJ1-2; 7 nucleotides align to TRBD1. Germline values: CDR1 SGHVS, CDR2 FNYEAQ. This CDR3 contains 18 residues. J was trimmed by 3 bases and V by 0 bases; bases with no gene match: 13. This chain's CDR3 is CASSLAARGAGVDYGYTF. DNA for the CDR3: TGTGCCAGCAGCTTAGCCGCCAGGGGGGCAGGTGTTGACTATGGCTACACCTTC.

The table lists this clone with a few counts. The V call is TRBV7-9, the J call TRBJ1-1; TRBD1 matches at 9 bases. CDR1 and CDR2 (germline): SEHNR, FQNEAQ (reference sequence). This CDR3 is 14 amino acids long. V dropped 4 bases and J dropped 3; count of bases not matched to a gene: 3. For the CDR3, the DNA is TGTGCCAGCAGCTCCCGGGACAGGGACACTGAAGCTTTCTTT. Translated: CASSSRDRDTEAFF.

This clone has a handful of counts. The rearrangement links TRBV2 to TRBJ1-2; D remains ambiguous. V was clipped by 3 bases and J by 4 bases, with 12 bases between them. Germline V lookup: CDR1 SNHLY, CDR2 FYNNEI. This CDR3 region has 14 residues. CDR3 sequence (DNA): TGTGCCAGCAGTGAGTTAGAACCGGGCTATGGCTACACCTTC. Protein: CASSELEPGYGYTF.

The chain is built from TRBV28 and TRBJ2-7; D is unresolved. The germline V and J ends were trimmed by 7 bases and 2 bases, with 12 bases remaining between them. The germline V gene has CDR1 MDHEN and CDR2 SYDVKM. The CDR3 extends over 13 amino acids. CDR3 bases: TGTGCCAGCACACTGACCGAACCCTACGAGCAGTACTTC. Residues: CASTLTEPYEQYF.

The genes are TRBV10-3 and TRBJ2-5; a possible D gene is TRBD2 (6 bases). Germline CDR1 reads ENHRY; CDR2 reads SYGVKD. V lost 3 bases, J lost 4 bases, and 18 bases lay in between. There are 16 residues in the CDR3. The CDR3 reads CAISDTTSYTTETQYF. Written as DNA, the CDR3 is TGTGCCATCAGTGATACCACTAGCTATACTACAGAGACCCAGTACTTC.